The 15 T cell receptor beta chains listed next were all sequenced from one sample in a study of cytomegalovirus exposure and HLA in healthy donors. Produced via immunoSEQ multiplex PCR; TCRdb's table is partial and in-frame only. The sample records under 250,000 clones, about 90% being singletons. Sequenced material: PBMCs. These receptors all come from a man aged 18 to 30 in good health and CMV-seropositive.

The genes are TRBV29-1 and TRBJ1-2; 8 nucleotides match TRBD1. Trimming took 4 bases from V and 4 from J; bases not matched to a gene: 5. Germline V gene sequence: CDR1 SQVTM, CDR2 ANQGSEA. The CDR3 runs 13 residues. The CDR3 loop is CSVGQGAGYGYTF. The CDR3 coding sequence is TGCAGCGTTGGTCAGGGGGCGGGCTATGGCTACACCTTC.

The chain links TRBV18 to TRBJ2-1; tentatively, D is TRBD2 (5 bases). Between the trimmed V and J ends, which lost 3 bases and 8 bases, there was a span of 14 bases. The CDR3 totals 14 residues. The germline CDR1 and CDR2 sequences are KGHSH and LQKENI. The CDR3 spells CASSPVSEEDEQFF. CDR3 DNA sequence: TGTGCCAGCTCACCCGTTAGCGAGGAAGATGAGCAGTTCTTC.

The rearrangement links TRBV6-1 to TRBJ1-5; no clear D gene. With 5 bases removed from V and 4 bases from J, the gap between germline ends came to 15 bases. Germline values: CDR1 MNHNS, CDR2 SASEGT. The CDR3 contains 15 residues. In DNA form, the CDR3 reads TGTGCCAGCAGTACGATCCCCAGTAGGAATCAGCCCCAGCATTTT. It specifies CASSTIPSRNQPQHF.

This clone has only one observation. The chain recombines TRBV9 with TRBJ2-6; a weak D match, TRBD1 (5 bases). CDR1 SGDLS and CDR2 YYNGEE come from the germline V gene. The CDR3 is 15 residues long. V lost 7 bases to trimming and J lost 2 bases, with 13 bases between them. The DNA for the CDR3 is TGTGCCAGCTGCCCAGGGATTGCTGGGGCCAACGTCCTGACTTTC. Translated, it gives CASCPGIAGANVLTF.

This chain links TRBV5-1 with TRBJ2-3; 11 bases agree with TRBD1. J gave up 4 bases and V 5 bases, and 9 bases lay outside the gene matches. This CDR3 spans 16 amino acids. Germline V gene lookup returns CDR1 SGHRS and CDR2 YFSETQ. The CDR3 reads CASRQKDRGHPDTQYF. The CDR3 DNA sequence: TGCGCCAGCAGACAGAAGGACAGGGGGCATCCAGATACGCAGTATTTT.

V is TRBV7-8 and J is TRBJ1-2; D is ambiguous. Trimming took 3 bases from V and 3 from J, leaving 11 bases between them. In germline, CDR1 is SGHVS, CDR2 FQNEAQ. The CDR3 length is 14 residues. CDR3 loop: CASSLSMIDYGYTF. CDR3 sequence (DNA): TGTGCCAGCAGCTTGAGTATGATCGACTATGGCTACACCTTC.

This clone was observed a single time. The chain combines TRBV19 with TRBJ2-2; possibly TRBD2 for D (6 bases). Trimming pared 9 bases from V and 1 base from J, leaving 15 bases between. Per germline, CDR1 LNHDA and CDR2 SQIVND (reference sequence). The CDR3 totals 15 residues. DNA for the CDR3: TGTGCCAGCCGGGGGATTAGGGTGAACACCGGGGAGCTGTTTTTT. Amino acids: CASRGIRVNTGELFF.

The J gene is TRBJ2-7, the V gene TRBV7-2; a weak D match, TRBD2 (6 bases). CDR1 and CDR2 from the germline V gene are SGHTA and FQGNSA. V gave up 4 bases and J gave up 0 bases, with 16 bases separating them. The CDR3 runs to 16 residues. For the CDR3, the DNA is TGTGCCAGCAGCTGGGGGGTACGGGAGCCCTCCTACGAGCAGTACTTC. It is translated as CASSWGVREPSYEQYF.

The chain is built from TRBV4-3 and TRBJ1-2, with D unresolved. Germline values: CDR1 LGHNA, CDR2 YSLEER. CDR3 size: 13 residues. V was pared by 5 bases and J by 5 bases, with 12 bases between. The CDR3 DNA reads TGCGCCAGCAGCGAGGGTAAAGGGTATGGCTACACCTTC. It translates to CASSEGKGYGYTF.

This chain connects TRBV4-1 to TRBJ1-3, with 7 bases aligning to TRBD1. Unmatched junction bases numbered 4, after V lost 2 bases and J lost 0 bases. There are 16 residues in the CDR3. Germline V gene lookup returns CDR1 MGHRA and CDR2 YSYEKL. CDR3 residues: CASSQMGQFSGNTIYF. The DNA for the CDR3 is TGCGCCAGCAGCCAAATGGGACAGTTCTCTGGAAACACCATATATTTT.

The chain combines TRBV30 with TRBJ2-5, with 14 bases aligning to TRBD2. Germline CDR1 is GTSNPN and CDR2 is SVGIG (reference sequence). V was clipped by 3 bases and J by 4 bases; unmatched bases: 7. The CDR3 length is 16 residues. The CDR3 bases are TGTGCCTGGAGCTCCGGACTAGCGGGAGGAAGAGAGACCCAGTACTTC. It codes for CAWSSGLAGGRETQYF.

V and J are TRBV19 and TRBJ1-5; D ambiguous. This CDR3 has 12 amino acids. Germline V gives CDR1 LNHDA, CDR2 SQIVND (reference sequence). V lost 4 bases and J lost 5, with 6 bases in between. CDR3: CASSKWDQPQHF. CDR3 in DNA: TGTGCCAGTAGTAAATGGGATCAGCCCCAGCATTTT.

The chain links TRBV29-1 to TRBJ1-3; 8 positions agree with TRBD1. V lost 3 bases and J lost 1; bases outside the gene matches: 5. CDR1 is SQVTM and CDR2 is ANQGSEA in the germline V gene. The CDR3 spans 15 residues. The DNA of the CDR3 is TGCAGCGTTGACCGCCGGACAGGGTCTGGAAACACCATATATTTT. Amino acid sequence: CSVDRRTGSGNTIYF. The full variable domain, completed using reference TRBV29-1 and TRBJ1-3, is SAVISQKPSRDICQRGTSLTIQCQVDSQVTMMFWYRQQPGQSLTLIATANQGSEATYESGFVIDKFPISRPNLTFSTLTVSNMSPEDSSIYLCSVDRRTGSGNTIYFGEGSWLTVV.

On this clone: The sample has other DNA sequences that encode this CDR3 too. V and J are TRBV27 and TRBJ1-2, with D possibly matching TRBD1 (6 bases). This CDR3 spans 13 amino acids. The V end lost 5 bases, the J end lost 3 bases, and 10 bases lay between the germline ends. CDR1 is MNHEY, CDR2 SMNVEV, per germline (reference sequence). The CDR3 protein is CASSPRGYYGYTF. The CDR3 nucleotides read TGTGCCAGCAGTCCTAGGGGGTACTATGGCTACACCTTC.

Worth noting for this clone: Different DNA sequences within this sample yield the same CDR3. This rearrangement joins TRBV9 to TRBJ2-5; 7 bases match TRBD2. Germline V gives CDR1 SGDLS, CDR2 YYNGEE. V shed 0 bases and J 5 bases; nucleotides not matched to a gene: 1. This CDR3 region has 13 residues. The CDR3 reads CASSVDGGETQYF. CDR3 nucleotide sequence: TGTGCCAGCAGCGTAGACGGGGGGGAGACCCAGTACTTC.